A single sample gave rise to the 30 T cell receptor beta chains below, sequenced in a study of blood T cell repertoires in COVID-19 (dated by TCRdb to about 2020). Library preparation was by the immunoSEQ multiplex PCR assay. TCRdb carries this immuneACCESS record with in-frame sequences only. Its versions omit some clonotypes, under half of them owing to an unresolved V gene in the studies checked, with the rest unexplained. The sample contains some 200,000 clones, 70% to 85% of them found a single time. The ten largest clonotypes hold over 7.5% of the sample. Sample: peripheral blood. The receptors stem from a woman aged 80 or over with acute or convalescent COVID-19.

This chain uses TRBV5-1 with TRBJ2-7, with a tentative D call TRBD2 (8 bases). This CDR3 contains 15 residues. Trimming stripped 3 bases from V and 4 bases from J, with 17 bases between. Germline-derived CDR1 and CDR2 are SGHRS and YFSETQ. CDR3 amino acids: CASSSGGTVVYEQYF. The CDR3 coding sequence is TGCGCCAGCAGCTCGGGGGGGACAGTAGTTTACGAGCAGTACTTC.

V gene TRBV12-3 or TRBV12-4 combines with J gene TRBJ1-5; D is unresolved. Trimming left V 5 bases short and J 4 bases short, with 6 bases between. This CDR3 comprises 12 residues. The CDR3 loop is CASSPYNQPQHF. In DNA form, the CDR3 reads TGTGCCAGCAGTCCGTATAATCAGCCCCAGCATTTT.

The CDR3 coding sequence is TGTGCCAGCAGCCCCTCGGTCATCCGAAGCGAGCAGTTCTTC. Translating gives CASSPSVIRSEQFF. The chain recombines TRBV9 with TRBJ2-1; no reliable D call. Germline V gives CDR1 SGDLS, CDR2 YYNGEE. V lost 4 bases and J 10 bases, leaving 18 bases between the germline ends. The CDR3 consists of 14 residues.

The rearrangement uses TRBV7-9 and TRBJ2-7; tentatively, D is TRBD1 (6 bases). Per germline, CDR1 SEHNR and CDR2 FQNEAQ (reference sequence). With 6 bases removed from V and 2 bases from J, the gap between germline ends came to 17 bases. The CDR3 runs 15 residues. CDR3 in DNA: TGTGCCAGCAGTCCGCCGGGACACGTAACCTACGAGCAGTACTTC. The encoded protein is CASSPPGHVTYEQYF.

This clone was picked up a small number of times. The same CDR3 is also encoded by other DNA sequences in this sample. The chain is built from TRBV7-3 and TRBJ1-1; TRBD1 matches 10 bases. The CDR3 has 14 amino acids. Germline lookup yields CDR1 SGHTA and CDR2 FQGTGA. The junction had 3 bases not matched to a gene; V was cut back by 4 bases and J by 4 bases. The CDR3 region is CASSSGTGATEAFF. The CDR3 DNA reads as TGTGCCAGCAGCTCCGGGACAGGGGCCACTGAAGCTTTCTTT.

The V call is TRBV7-9, the J call TRBJ2-5; D not resolved. V was trimmed by 4 bases and J by 1 base, leaving 7 bases between them. Germline V lookup: CDR1 SEHNR, CDR2 FQNEAQ (reference sequence). The CDR3 is made up of 13 amino acids. CDR3 sequence: CASSSPFQETQYF. The DNA for the CDR3 is TGTGCCAGCAGCTCCCCGTTCCAAGAGACCCAGTACTTC.

V gene TRBV27 combines with J gene TRBJ2-3; tentatively, D is TRBD1 (6 bases). Germline V gene sequence: CDR1 MNHEY, CDR2 SMNVEV (reference sequence). Trimming pared 9 bases from V and 6 bases from J, leaving 31 bases between. The length of the CDR3 is 18 residues. Written as DNA, the CDR3 is TGTGCCAGTGCTCCTAGAGGGGTAACGGGACACCCTTTCGATACGCAGTATTTT. Translated, it gives CASAPRGVTGHPFDTQYF.

The chain has TRBV3-1 (or the pseudogene TRBV3-2) and TRBJ1-4, with 11 bases matching TRBD1. There are 15 residues in the CDR3. Germline CDR1 reads LGHDT; CDR2 reads YNNKEL (reference sequence). The V gene end was trimmed by 6 bases and the J gene end by 8 bases; junction bases not matched to a gene: 8. The CDR3 loop reads CASRDRGLSEEKLFF. Here the CDR3 DNA reads TGTGCCAGCAGGGACAGGGGGCTAAGTGAGGAAAAACTGTTTTTT.

V gene TRBV2 combines with J gene TRBJ1-4; D possibly corresponds to TRBD1 (5 bases). The V end lost 6 bases, the J end lost 7 bases, and 15 bases lay between the germline ends. Per germline, CDR1 SNHLY and CDR2 FYNNEI. This CDR3 region has 14 residues. The CDR3 region has the DNA TGTGCCAGCAGGATCCGGGACTTGGGTGAAAAACTGTTTTTT. Residues: CASRIRDLGEKLFF.

The V gene is TRBV5-5, the J gene TRBJ2-1; perhaps TRBD2 as D (5 bases). Germline CDR1 is SGHKS and CDR2 is YYEKEE (reference sequence). The CDR3 consists of 14 residues. V shed 2 bases and J shed 0 bases, with 6 bases lying between them. The CDR3 sequence: CASSLGSSYNEQFF. The CDR3 DNA sequence: TGTGCCAGCAGCTTAGGGAGCTCCTACAATGAGCAGTTCTTC.

The table lists this clone with a count of one. The genes are TRBV21-1 and TRBJ2-3; the table gives TRBD2 as D, unverified against the DNA. TRBV21-1 constitutes a pseudogene. The CDR3 has 20 amino acids. The CDR3 sequence: CASSKVRRPPSGGITDTQYF. For the CDR3, the DNA is TGTGCCAGCAGCAAAGTCCGTCGTCCCCCTAGCGGGGGGATCACAGATACGCAGTATTTT.

The rearrangement uses TRBV6-5 and TRBJ1-5, with 8 nucleotides matching TRBD1. Germline lookup yields CDR1 MNHEY and CDR2 SVGAGI. With 6 bases clipped from V and 4 bases from J, the junction kept 5 bases outside the gene matches. This CDR3 is built from 14 residues. In DNA, the CDR3 is TGTGCCAGCAGGGGACAGGCCCCAAATCAGCCCCAGCATTTT. It codes for CASRGQAPNQPQHF.

The chain combines TRBV6-5 with TRBJ2-7; 11 nucleotides agree with TRBD2. The J segment lost 2 bases and the V segment lost 4 bases, leaving 7 bases of the junction unmatched. CDR1 MNHEY and CDR2 SVGAGI come from the germline V gene. CDR3 size: 16 residues. The CDR3 spells CASSSLAGVPPYEQYF. In DNA form, the CDR3 reads TGTGCCAGCAGTTCACTAGCGGGGGTGCCTCCCTACGAGCAGTACTTC.

The chain uses TRBV10-3 and TRBJ2-1, with 8 bases identical to TRBD1. This CDR3 has 18 amino acids. Germline V gives CDR1 ENHRY, CDR2 SYGVKD. J lost 0 bases, V lost 8 bases, and 15 bases had no gene match. The CDR3, as DNA: TGTGCCATCGATATTTACGGGACAGGCGGGAACTCCTACAATGAGCAGTTCTTC. Residues: CAIDIYGTGGNSYNEQFF.

This chain links TRBV3-1 (or the pseudogene TRBV3-2) with TRBJ1-3; tentative D call: TRBD1 (5 bases). CDR1 LGHDT and CDR2 YNNKEL come from the germline V gene (reference sequence). This CDR3 has 16 amino acids. Trimming took off 1 base at V and 1 base at J, with 11 bases between the two ends. The CDR3 sequence: CASSQVGRVSGNTIYF. CDR3 sequence (DNA): TGTGCCAGCAGCCAAGTTGGCAGGGTGTCTGGAAACACCATATATTTT.

The chain's CDR3 is CASSLETSSYGYTF. CDR3 nucleotides: TGTGCCAGCAGCTTGGAGACATCAAGCTATGGCTACACCTTC. This chain connects TRBV5-4 to TRBJ1-2; D is unclear. Germline values: CDR1 SGHNT, CDR2 YYREEE (reference sequence). This CDR3 spans 14 amino acids. The germline V and J ends were trimmed by 0 bases and 4 bases, with 10 bases remaining between them.

The chain couples TRBV9 to TRBJ2-7, with 8 bases identical to TRBD1. The CDR3 is 13 residues long. V shed 3 bases, J shed 8 bases, and the junction held 7 bases outside the gene matches. Germline V lookup: CDR1 SGDLS, CDR2 YYNGEE. CDR3 sequence (DNA): TGTGCCAGCAGCGCCGGACAGGGCGCCAAGCAGTACTTC. As protein: CASSAGQGAKQYF.

The chain is built from TRBV27 and TRBJ1-5, with D perhaps matching TRBD1 (6 bases). Germline V gives CDR1 MNHEY, CDR2 SMNVEV (reference sequence). The CDR3 has 16 amino acids. The V end lost 8 bases, the J end lost 2 bases, and 19 bases lay between the germline ends. CDR3 DNA: TGTGCCAGCCCCCCCCGACAGGTTTGGGGCAATCAGCCCCAGCATTTT. Translating it yields CASPPRQVWGNQPQHF.

The gene calls are TRBV27 and TRBJ2-7, with TRBD2 matching 10 bases. With V trimmed by 8 bases and J by 3 bases, 10 bases remained unmatched. The CDR3 spans 15 residues. In germline, CDR1 is MNHEY, CDR2 SMNVEV (reference sequence). The CDR3 reads CASPLRTSGCYEQYF. CDR3 bases: TGTGCCAGCCCCCTACGGACTAGCGGATGCTACGAGCAGTACTTC.

The chain employs TRBV6-6 and TRBJ1-1; D ambiguous. The CDR3 consists of 11 residues. Trimming pared 2 bases from V and 11 bases from J, leaving 9 bases between. Germline-derived CDR1 and CDR2 are MNHNY and SVGAGI (reference sequence). The CDR3 sequence is CASSYEAYAFF. Here the CDR3 DNA reads TGTGCCAGCAGTTACGAGGCATATGCTTTCTTT.

The rearrangement links TRBV9 to TRBJ1-4; TRBD1 is a possible D gene (5 bases). The CDR3 sequence is 15 residues long. Trimming took off 4 bases at V and 0 bases at J, with 10 bases between the two ends. Germline loops: CDR1 SGDLS, CDR2 YYNGEE. The CDR3 nucleotides read TGTGCCAGCAGCCCCCGGGGGTCAACTAATGAAAAACTGTTTTTT. Its translation is CASSPRGSTNEKLFF. Full variable domain (rest looked up from reference TRBV9 and TRBJ1-4): DSGVTQTPKHLITATGQRVTLRCSPRSGDLSVYWYQQSLDQGLQFLIQYYNGEERAKGNILERFSAQQFPDLHSELNLSSLELGDSALYFCASSPRGSTNEKLFFGSGTQLSVL.

This clone showed up just a few times. The rearrangement links TRBV9 to TRBJ1-3; D is ambiguous. The CDR3 contains 15 residues. Germline V CDR1 and CDR2: SGDLS, YYNGEE. V dropped 0 bases and J dropped 0 bases, with 7 bases sitting between them. Here the CDR3 DNA reads TGTGCCAGCAGCGTAGGGTCTAGCTCTGGAAACACCATATATTTT. Translating it yields CASSVGSSSGNTIYF.

This rearrangement joins TRBV7-2 to TRBJ2-5; 10 bases align to TRBD1. The V gene end was trimmed by 1 base and the J gene end by 2 bases; junction bases not matched to a gene: 4. The CDR3 spans 16 residues. The V gene's germline CDR1 is SGHTA and CDR2 FQGNSA. The chain's CDR3 is CASSLDWTGGQETQYF. CDR3 in DNA: TGTGCCAGCAGCTTAGACTGGACAGGGGGTCAAGAGACCCAGTACTTC.

The genes are TRBV5-4 and TRBJ2-7, with 8 nucleotides matching TRBD1. In germline, CDR1 is SGHNT, CDR2 YYREEE (reference sequence). The CDR3 has 16 residues. J was trimmed by 2 bases and V by 6 bases; bases with no gene match: 13. CDR3 DNA sequence: TGTGCCAGCACCCCAGGGGGCAGCGGGTCAACCTACGAGCAGTACTTC. It codes for CASTPGGSGSTYEQYF. The full variable domain, its missing parts supplied by reference TRBV5-4 and TRBJ2-7, is ETGVTQSPTHLIKTRGQQVTLRCSSQSGHNTVSWYQQALGQGPQFIFQYYREEENGRGNFPPRFSGLQFPNYSSELNVNALELDDSALYLCASTPGGSGSTYEQYFGPGTRLTVT.

This rearrangement joins TRBV24-1 to TRBJ1-2; 8 bases line up with TRBD1. Germline CDR1 KGHDR, CDR2 SFDVKD. This CDR3 comprises 15 residues. V dropped 3 bases and J dropped 6; count of bases not matched to a gene: 8. The CDR3 DNA reads as TGTGCCACCAGTGATCGCTCAGGGGGCGCCCATGGCTACACCTTC. Protein product: CATSDRSGGAHGYTF.

The rearrangement links TRBV12-3 or TRBV12-4 to TRBJ1-1; a weak D match, TRBD1 (6 bases). Trimming removed 5 bases from V and 0 bases from J, with 7 bases in between. The length of the CDR3 is 13 residues. The CDR3 coding sequence is TGTGCCAGCAGTAGGACAGTGAACACTGAAGCTTTCTTT. Protein product: CASSRTVNTEAFF.

The chain is built from TRBV3-1 (or the pseudogene TRBV3-2) and TRBJ2-5; D gene ambiguous. V was pared by 1 base and J by 2 bases, with 5 bases between. The V gene's germline CDR1 is LGHDT and CDR2 YNNKEL (reference sequence). The CDR3 sequence is 13 residues long. CDR3 sequence (DNA): TGTGCCAGCAGCCAAGGGCGGCAAGAGACCCAGTACTTC. It encodes CASSQGRQETQYF.

V gene TRBV27 combines with J gene TRBJ2-1; 7 bases align to TRBD2. This CDR3 region has 16 residues. The J segment lost 2 bases and the V segment lost 0 bases, leaving 4 bases of the junction unmatched. Germline V gene data show CDR1 as MNHEY and CDR2 as SMNVEV (reference sequence). CDR3 protein: CASSLSPGGPYNEQFF. Here the CDR3 DNA reads TGTGCCAGCAGTTTATCTCCGGGGGGACCCTACAATGAGCAGTTCTTC.

The J gene is TRBJ1-2, the V gene TRBV4-1, with D perhaps TRBD1 (5 bases). CDR3 length: 14 residues. The V gene lost 4 bases and the J gene lost 1 base, with 10 bases spanning the gap. Per the germline V gene, CDR1 is MGHRA and CDR2 is YSYEKL. CDR3 in DNA: TGCGCCAGCAGCCCTGGACAAAATAACTATGGCTACACCTTC. This gives the protein CASSPGQNNYGYTF.

V is TRBV12-5 and J is TRBJ1-5, with 11 positions matching TRBD1. The CDR3 covers 16 residues. V was clipped by 5 bases and J by 7 bases; unmatched bases: 10. Germline CDR1 reads LGHNT; CDR2 reads FRNRAP. The DNA for the CDR3 is TGTGCTAGTGGTCTGTGGGACAGGGGGTTGGGGCAGCCCCAGCATTTT. Translating it yields CASGLWDRGLGQPQHF.